This TCR beta chain emerged from a study of breast tumors, draining lymph nodes, adjacent tissues. Study results and limitations: Compared with basal-like, luminal-like tumors shared significantly more repertoire with nontumor tissue. The data were judged consistent with most tumor T cells coming from lymph node and expanding in tumor. Compared with lymph nodes, tumors were less diverse; compared with nontumor tissue, more.

Axillary draining lymph nodes of breast cancer patients supplied the node samples. One entry per CDR3 protein results from TCRdb running MiXCR on the multiplex PCR reads. The sample includes about 100,000 distinct CDR3 sequences, 21% of them seen just once. Unmatched junction bases numbered 7, after V lost 5 bases and J lost 1 base. Germline-derived CDR1 and CDR2 are MNHEY and SMNVEV (reference sequence). CDR3 length: 15 residues. This clonotype has at least ten counts. No antigen is known for it. Sequencing was carried out using axillary lymph node tissue. The origin of this receptor is a female donor with breast cancer. Some clones in this sample may be carry-over from other donors' samples. The rearrangement links TRBV27 to TRBJ2-7; 8 nucleotides match TRBD1. In DNA form, the CDR3 reads TGTGCCAGCAGTCCCCGGGACAGGTGGTCCTACGAGCAGTACTTC. Translating gives CASSPRDRWSYEQYF.